This T cell receptor (beta chain) was identified in a study of T cell repertoires in ileal Crohn's disease. The J segment lost 0 bases and the V segment lost 6 bases, leaving 4 bases of the junction unmatched. Germline values: CDR1 MNHEY, CDR2 SVGAGI. The CDR3 has 14 residues. Repertoires were generated with immunoSEQ multiplex PCR, while TCRdb's copy carries only in-frame clones and drops some. The sample shows about 13,000 clones, about 70% of them seen only once. Time point meaning: neoterminal ileum biopsy at postoperative endoscopy, about 6 months after surgery. The chain combines TRBV6-5 with TRBJ1-2; 7 bases agree with TRBD1. The sequencing input was ileal tissue. This sequence was found in an adult with Crohn's disease. CDR3 coding DNA: TGTGCCAGCAGAACCGGACAGGCTAACTATGGCTACACCTTC. Translating gives CASRTGQANYGYTF.